The clone carrying this T cell receptor beta chain was counted between two and nine times. This CDR3 spans 14 amino acids. J was trimmed by 2 bases and V by 2 bases; bases with no gene match: 2. Germline CDR1 and CDR2: KGHSH and LQKENI. The sample belongs to a study of CD8 T cells in Susac syndrome. About 0.45 to 1 ug RNA was reverse transcribed with random hexamers. The TCR beta CDR3 was amplified by immunoSEQ multiplex PCR across 54 Vbeta, 13 Jbeta. MiXCR was run by TCRdb on the immunoSEQ multiplex PCR reads, yielding one entry per CDR3 protein. The sample includes under 200,000 distinct CDR3 sequences, roughly nine tenths of them seen just once. Negative isolation yielded CD8+ and CD4+ T cells; FACS enriched TEMRA cells.

This sequence was found in a human donor in good health. The chain links TRBV18 to TRBJ2-5; 7 nucleotides line up with TRBD2. Material for sequencing was CD4+ T cells from PBMCs. The CDR3 spells CASSPNGGQETQYF. CDR3 bases: TGTGCCAGCTCACCAAACGGGGGGCAAGAGACCCAGTACTTC.